This T cell receptor (beta chain) is drawn from a study of blood T cell repertoires in COVID-19 (dated by TCRdb to about 2020). Concerning the study at large: Samples covering the acute and convalescent phases of COVID-19 were provided by collaborators in the United States, Italy and Spain. Nearly every sample came with metadata listing a de-identified subject ID, COVID-19 status, age in years and sex. The prospective study material was composed of cDNA or gDNA derived from T cells, B-cell-depleted T cells, or PBMCs. The repertoires were released in a freely available public database intended as a resource for research on the immune response to SARS-CoV-2. Samples came from the ongoing ImmuneRACE study (first 160 participants) plus 1,254 subjects from 6 global collaborators. Where HLA class I and class II types were available, the types were taken from metadata supplied by the sample provider, not from assay-based typing. Subjects who had been exposed to COVID-19, were actively infected with it, or had recovered from it provided the deeply sampled blood TCRbeta repertoires that made up the dataset. What the authors observed across the whole study: The quantity of clinical and demographic metadata differed by source and by participant and was supplied without curation.

Relative to germline, V is 5 bases shorter and J is 0 bases shorter, with 9 bases between their ends. The CDR3 spans 14 residues, from the cysteine through the phenylalanine. CDR3 DNA is the only sequence kept; it has 42 bases, read in frame from the first base. The germline V gene provides CDR1 SGHNT and CDR2 YENEEA. Regarding this clone: This clone's antigen is unknown. No quality values exist for individual bases; no much larger clone is one base distant.

One collaborating source in Seattle enrolled patients while the patients were actively infected and followed the patients over time throughout the course of disease. Collaborating institutions collected whole blood in K2EDTA tubes following their own protocols. For TCRbeta analysis, collaborators shipped samples in one of three forms: frozen whole blood, isolated PBMCs, or DNA extracted from either of those sample types. The immunoSEQ Assay, a bias-controlled multiplex PCR, was used to amplify TCRbeta CDR3 regions from genomic DNA. The original methods were these. The number of nucleated cells in each sample was estimated by amplification of reference gene primers within the assay. Sequence reads were collapsed and filtered to measure the absolute abundance of every unique TCRbeta CDR3 rearrangement. For each sample, productive Simpson clonality was calculated by taking the square root of Simpson's diversity index across productive rearrangements. TCRdb re-hosts the immuneACCESS table, in-frame sequences only. Its copies lack some clones; in the studies checked, an unresolved V gene accounts for under half of them, and the cause for the rest is not known. D and trimming come from the DNA, and the V and J calls and clone size come from that table. Here the sample has hundreds of thousands of clones; approximately 86% occur a single time. The ten most abundant clones make up around 12% of the sample.

The receptor was isolated from a woman between 70 and 85 years old with COVID-19, enrolled during active disease. The rearrangement joined TRBV11-3 to TRBJ2-3; the D gene assignment is ambiguous. The specimen was peripheral blood. The CDR3 corresponds to CASSPRSSTDTQYF. Here is the DNA: TGTGCCAGCAGCCCTAGGTCTAGCACAGATACGCAGTATTTT.